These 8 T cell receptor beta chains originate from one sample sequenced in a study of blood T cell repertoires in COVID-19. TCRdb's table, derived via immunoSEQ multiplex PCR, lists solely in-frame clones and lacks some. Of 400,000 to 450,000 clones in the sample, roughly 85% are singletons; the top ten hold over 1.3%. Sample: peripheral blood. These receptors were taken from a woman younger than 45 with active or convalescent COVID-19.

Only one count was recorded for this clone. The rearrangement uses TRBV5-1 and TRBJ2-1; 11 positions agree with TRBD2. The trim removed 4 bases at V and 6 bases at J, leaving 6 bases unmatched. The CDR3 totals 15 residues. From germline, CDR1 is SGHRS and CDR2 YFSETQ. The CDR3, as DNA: TGCGCCAGCAGCCCACTAGCGGGAGTACCCAATGAGCAGTTCTTC. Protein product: CASSPLAGVPNEQFF.

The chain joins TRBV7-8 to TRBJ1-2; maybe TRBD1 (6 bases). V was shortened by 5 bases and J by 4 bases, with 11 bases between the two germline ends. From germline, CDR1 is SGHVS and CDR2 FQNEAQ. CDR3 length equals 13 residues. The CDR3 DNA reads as TGTGCCAGCAGCCAAGGGGGTGGCTATGGCTACACCTTC. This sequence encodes CASSQGGGYGYTF.

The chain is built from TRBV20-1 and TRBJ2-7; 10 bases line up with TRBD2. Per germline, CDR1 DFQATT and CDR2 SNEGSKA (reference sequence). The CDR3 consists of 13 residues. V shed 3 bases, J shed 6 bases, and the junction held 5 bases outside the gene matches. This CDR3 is CSASQRGGREQYF. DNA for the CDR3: TGCAGTGCTAGTCAGCGGGGGGGCCGCGAGCAGTACTTC.

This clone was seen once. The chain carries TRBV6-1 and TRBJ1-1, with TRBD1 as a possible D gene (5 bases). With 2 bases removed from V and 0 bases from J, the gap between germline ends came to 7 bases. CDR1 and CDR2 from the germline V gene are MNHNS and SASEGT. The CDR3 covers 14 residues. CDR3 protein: CASSEPGMNTEAFF. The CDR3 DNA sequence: TGTGCCAGCAGTGAACCAGGGATGAACACTGAAGCTTTCTTT.

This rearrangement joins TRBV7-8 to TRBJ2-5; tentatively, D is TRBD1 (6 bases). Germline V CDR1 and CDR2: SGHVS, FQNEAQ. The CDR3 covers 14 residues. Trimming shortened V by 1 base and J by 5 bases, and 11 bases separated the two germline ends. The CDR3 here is CASSLEAGEETQYF. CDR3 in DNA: TGTGCCAGCAGCTTAGAGGCAGGGGAGGAGACCCAGTACTTC.

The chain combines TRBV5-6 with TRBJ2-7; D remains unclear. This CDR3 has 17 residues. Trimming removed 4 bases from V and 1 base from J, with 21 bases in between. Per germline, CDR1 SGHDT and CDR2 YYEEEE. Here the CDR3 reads CASSLGTTHATSYEQYF. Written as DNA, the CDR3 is TGTGCCAGCAGCCTCGGTACGACACACGCAACTTCCTACGAGCAGTACTTC.

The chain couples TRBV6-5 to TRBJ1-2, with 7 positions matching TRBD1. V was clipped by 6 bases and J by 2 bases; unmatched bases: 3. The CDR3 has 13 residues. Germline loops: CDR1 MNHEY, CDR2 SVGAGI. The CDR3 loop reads CASSTDRNYGYTF. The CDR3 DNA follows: TGTGCCAGCAGCACGGACAGGAACTATGGCTACACCTTC.

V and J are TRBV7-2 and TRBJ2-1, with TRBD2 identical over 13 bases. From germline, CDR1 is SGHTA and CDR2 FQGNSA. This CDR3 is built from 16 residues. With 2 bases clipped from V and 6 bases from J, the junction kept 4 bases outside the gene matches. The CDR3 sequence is CASSLSLAGGVNEQFF. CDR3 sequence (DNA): TGTGCCAGCAGCTTATCACTAGCGGGAGGGGTCAATGAGCAGTTCTTC.